This T cell receptor beta chain was documented in a study of CD8 T cells in ankylosing spondylitis (dated by TCRdb to the late 2010s). About the study as a whole: To find TCR variants linked to disease, the study profiled T cell receptor beta repertoires in ankylosing spondylitis patients and healthy donors. The full study cohort was made up of 25 to 30 ankylosing spondylitis patients and roughly 98 healthy donors. Samples of peripheral blood were taken, and for ankylosing spondylitis patients, synovial fluid was collected as well.

TCRdb shows the sequencer as Illumina HiSeq 2500. Quantitative 5'-RACE with molecular barcodes was the method used to prepare the TCR beta libraries. Under the source paper's analysis protocol: To identify disease-linked TCR variants, a new computational method was used, one built on a probabilistic model of VDJ rearrangement. The public reads were quality trimmed at Q25 with fastp and then assembled into clones with MiXCR by TCRdb, keeping productive beta chains. Under each unique CDR3 protein, matching rows form one entry showing the most common genes and DNA. The V and J calls and clone size come from TCRdb's table, not from the authors' own analysis. The sample table holds about 160,000 distinct CDR3 sequences, of which 15% to 20% were seen once. Under 9% of the sample goes to the ten largest clones. The CDR3, cysteine through phenylalanine, is 15 amino acids long. The sequence is cut down to CDR3 DNA, 45 bases in frame from base 1. The CDR1 and CDR2 encoded by the germline V gene are SGHRS and YFSETQ.

Here is what the overall study found, with its caveats: The disease-linked clones showed a CD8+ phenotype and occurred at relatively low frequencies in peripheral blood. The disease-linked clones were reported to be significantly enriched in matched synovial fluid samples from ankylosing spondylitis patients. Some of the motif variants had been reported before in the synovial fluid and blood of reactive arthritis patients, a finding that suggests common disease-initiation mechanisms. A TCR beta motif made up of several highly homologous amino acid variants appeared to be characteristic of blood from ankylosing spondylitis patients.

A note on this clonotype: Its antigen remains undetermined. A junction end diverges from the germline sequence, so it may reflect a read error.

The V and J segments used are TRBV5-1 and TRBJ2-2, with TRBD1 perhaps the D gene, on 6 matching bases. The TCR comes from a male donor with ankylosing spondylitis or in good health (not recorded which). The sample consisted of blood, either unsorted or a sorted T cell fraction (not recorded which). The CDR3 protein sequence reads: CASSLAQGNAGELFF. The sequenced DNA: TGCGCCAGCAGCTTGGCTCAGGGGAACGCCGGGGAGCTGTTTTTT.